This T cell receptor beta chain was captured in a study of blood T cell repertoires in COVID-19. Germline V gene data show CDR1 as MGHRA and CDR2 as YSYEKL. The CDR3 extends over 15 amino acids. V was pared by 0 bases and J by 12 bases, with 10 bases of the junction left unmatched. TCRdb's table, derived via immunoSEQ multiplex PCR, lists solely in-frame clones and lacks some. The sample includes approximately 180,000 clones, approximately 83% of them seen just once. Source material: peripheral blood. This clonotype originated in a man aged 60 to 75 with acute or convalescent COVID-19. The rearrangement uses TRBV4-1 and TRBJ2-1; 8 bases are a match to TRBD2. In DNA form, the CDR3 reads TGCGCCAGCAGCCAAGACCGGGACTACCGGGGGGGGCAGTTCTTC. This encodes CASSQDRDYRGGQFF.